Listed below are T cell receptor beta chains from one sample, sequenced in a study of blood T cell repertoires in COVID-19. Generated by immunoSEQ multiplex PCR, the TCRdb table keeps only in-frame clones and is missing some. The sample lists roughly 260,000 clones, around 90% occurring once. The source material was PBMCs or T cells enriched from blood (not recorded which). The source is a young woman with acute COVID-19. Each CDR3 is given with its conserved first and last residue. A D gene is named only where the DNA matches it firmly.

D gene: TRBD1; V gene: TRBV6-5; J gene: TRBJ2-7; CDR3 protein: CASSDTGTAYEQYF
D gene: NA; V gene: TRBV6-5; J gene: TRBJ1-2; CDR3 protein: CASSYTGGGYTF
D gene: NA; V gene: TRBV5-1; J gene: TRBJ2-1; CDR3 protein: CASSLAGAEEQFF
D gene: NA; V gene: TRBV6-5; J gene: TRBJ2-5; CDR3 protein: CASSYPGAETQYF
D gene: TRBD2; V gene: TRBV5-4; J gene: TRBJ2-1; CDR3 protein: CASSLGLAGGNEQFF
D gene: TRBD2; V gene: TRBV11-2; J gene: TRBJ2-2; CDR3 protein: CASSPSQAGGKLTGELFF
D gene: TRBD1; V gene: TRBV7-9; J gene: TRBJ1-1; CDR3 protein: CASSKSGQGTTEAFF
D gene: NA; V gene: TRBV7-9; J gene: TRBJ2-3; CDR3 protein: CASSLGGKSTDTQYF
D gene: NA; V gene: TRBV27; J gene: TRBJ2-7; CDR3 protein: CASSVGKGAHEQYF
D gene: NA; V gene: TRBV14; J gene: TRBJ1-4; CDR3 protein: CASSQGPGASLFF
D gene: NA; V gene: TRBV2; J gene: TRBJ2-3; CDR3 protein: CASSEAGGGTDTQYF
D gene: NA; V gene: TRBV5-5; J gene: TRBJ2-7; CDR3 protein: CASGPPYRSSYEQYF
D gene: NA; V gene: TRBV27; J gene: TRBJ2-1; CDR3 protein: CASTGGPGNEQFF
D gene: NA; V gene: TRBV27; J gene: TRBJ1-2; CDR3 protein: CASSQRAGEGYGYTF
D gene: TRBD1; V gene: TRBV7-9; J gene: TRBJ2-2; CDR3 protein: CASSPIQGQVGGELFF
D gene: NA; V gene: TRBV18; J gene: TRBJ1-2; CDR3 protein: CASSRDKEVLDGYTF
D gene: NA; V gene: TRBV4-1; J gene: TRBJ1-1; CDR3 protein: CASSRTENTEAFF
D gene: NA; V gene: TRBV4-2; J gene: TRBJ2-7; CDR3 protein: CASSQATPYEQYF
D gene: TRBD1; V gene: TRBV5-1; J gene: TRBJ1-1; CDR3 protein: CASRGDTGTENFEAFF
D gene: TRBD1; V gene: TRBV10-3; J gene: TRBJ1-5; CDR3 protein: CAISTTGNNQPQHF